This paragraph reports one T cell receptor beta chain. Authors' analysis steps: Using reference gene primer amplification, nucleated cell counts were estimated. Profiling relied on immunoSEQ multiplex PCR, and the TCRdb table lists in-frame clones only, not all of them. That table gives V, J and clone size, and the DNA gave D and trimming. This table has about 250,000 clones, around 88% appearing once. This entry is derived from a study of blood T cell repertoires in COVID-19. Overall study context: Sites across the United States, Italy and Spain contributed samples from acute and convalescent COVID-19. In each case, the material was cDNA or gDNA derived from T cells, B-cell-depleted T cells, or PBMCs.

CDR1 is GTSNPN, CDR2 SVGIG, per germline (reference sequence). Unmatched junction bases numbered 4, after V lost 3 bases and J lost 0 bases. CDR3 length equals 14 residues. In Seattle, patients joined the study during active infection and were tracked longitudinally. The V gene is TRBV30, the J gene TRBJ1-1; 7 nucleotides align to TRBD1. The clonotype comes from a woman of 80 years or more with COVID-19, enrolled during active disease. The specimen sequenced was peripheral blood. In DNA form, the CDR3 reads TGTGCCTGGAGCCGCGGACAGGTGAACACTGAAGCTTTCTTT. Encoded protein: CAWSRGQVNTEAFF.